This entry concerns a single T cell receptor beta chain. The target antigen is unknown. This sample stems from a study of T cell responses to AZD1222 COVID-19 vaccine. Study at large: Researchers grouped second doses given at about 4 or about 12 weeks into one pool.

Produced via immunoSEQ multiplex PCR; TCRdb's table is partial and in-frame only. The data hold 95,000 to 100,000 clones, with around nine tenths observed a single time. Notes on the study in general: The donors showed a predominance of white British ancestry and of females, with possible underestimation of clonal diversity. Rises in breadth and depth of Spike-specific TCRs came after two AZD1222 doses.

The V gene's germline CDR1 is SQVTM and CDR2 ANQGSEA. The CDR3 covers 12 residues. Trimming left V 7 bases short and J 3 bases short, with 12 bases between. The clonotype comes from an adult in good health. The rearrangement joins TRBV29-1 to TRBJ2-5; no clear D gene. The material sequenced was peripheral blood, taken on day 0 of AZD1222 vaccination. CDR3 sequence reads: CSAAGAEETQYF. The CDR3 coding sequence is TGCAGCGCCGCAGGTGCGGAAGAGACCCAGTACTTC.